Listed below are T cell receptor beta chains from one sample, sequenced in a study of blood T cell repertoires in COVID-19. This table comes from immunoSEQ multiplex PCR, and its TCRdb copy is limited to in-frame clones, with some not included. The repertoire consists of around 140,000 clones, with approximately 89% occurring once and the leading ten covering 25% to 30%. The source material was peripheral blood. These receptors came from a human donor in a cohort sampled during active COVID-19. CDR3s include the opening cysteine and the closing phenylalanine or tryptophan. The D gene is left open where the match is weak. Size tells how often a clone was seen (once, few, many) or the class of an expanded clone, and some rows leave it out.

V	J	size	D	length	DNA	CDR3
TRBV14	TRBJ2-3	NA	NA	14	TGTGCCAGCAGCCGACAGGCTCGCACAGATACGCAGTATTTT	CASSRQARTDTQYF
TRBV19	TRBJ2-7	few	NA	13	TGTGCCAGTAGTTACGGGAATACCTACGAGCAGTACTTC	CASSYGNTYEQYF
TRBV7-2	TRBJ1-5	NA	NA	14	TGTGCCAGCAGCCAACAACAGGGTCATCAGCCCCAGCATTTT	CASSQQQGHQPQHF
TRBV3-1/TRBV3-2	TRBJ2-3	NA	TRBD2	16	TGTGCCAGCAGCCCTACTAGCGGGGGTCGATCGGGTACGCAGTATTTT	CASSPTSGGRSGTQYF
TRBV2	TRBJ2-3	NA	TRBD2	15	TGTGCCAGCAGTGCACTAGCGGGGGGTGCAGATACGCAGTATTTT	CASSALAGGADTQYF
TRBV5-1	TRBJ2-7	once	TRBD1	14	TGCGCCAGCAGCCGAGTGACAGGGACCTACGAGCAGTACTTC	CASSRVTGTYEQYF
TRBV9	TRBJ2-1	NA	TRBD1	15	TGTGCCAGCAGCCTAAGACAGGGTGGGGAGAATGAGCAGTTCTTC	CASSLRQGGENEQFF
TRBV20-1	TRBJ2-1	NA	TRBD1	14	TGCAGTGCTAGTTGGACAGGCTTAGTAATTGAGCAGTTCTTC	CSASWTGLVIEQFF
TRBV4-2	TRBJ1-6	NA	NA	15	TGTGCCAGCAGCCAAGACACAGGGAATAATTCACCCCTCCACTTT	CASSQDTGNNSPLHF
TRBV5-8	TRBJ2-5	few	TRBD1	16	TGTGCCAGCAGCAACCGGACAGGGGGCCTGAGGGAGACCCAGTACTTC	CASSNRTGGLRETQYF
TRBV4-1	TRBJ1-4	NA	NA	14	TGCGCCAGCAGCCTAGTGAACCGGAATGAAAAACTGTTTTTT	CASSLVNRNEKLFF
TRBV12-3/TRBV12-4	TRBJ2-2	NA	NA	12	TGTGCCAGCAGTTTTAGATCCGGGGAGCTGTTTTTT	CASSFRSGELFF
TRBV9	TRBJ2-3	NA	TRBD2	16	TGTGCCAGCAGCGTAGGTAGCGGGGGGTACACAGATACGCAGTATTTT	CASSVGSGGYTDTQYF
TRBV18	TRBJ2-7	NA	NA	16	TGTGCCAGCTCACCACCGACAGGCCCTAGCTCCTACGAGCAGTACTTC	CASSPPTGPSSYEQYF
TRBV18	TRBJ1-1	once	NA	13	TGTGCCAGCTCGCTAGACAGGAACACTGAAGCTTTCTTT	CASSLDRNTEAFF
TRBV7-9	TRBJ2-1	NA	NA	16	TGTGCCAGCAGCTTAGAGGCACGCAGGGGTTGGGGTGAGCAGTTCTTC	CASSLEARRGWGEQFF
TRBV24-1	TRBJ1-2	NA	NA	13	TGTGCCACCAGCCCCCAGACAGGTATCGACTACACCTTC	CATSPQTGIDYTF
TRBV19	TRBJ1-6	NA	NA	17	TGTGCCAGTAGTACCATACAGGGTCTCTCCTATAATTCACCCCTCCACTTT	CASSTIQGLSYNSPLHF
TRBV19	TRBJ2-2	NA	TRBD1	14	TGTGCCAGTAGTAGACAGGGGGCGCCCGGGGAGCTGTTTTTT	CASSRQGAPGELFF
TRBV6-5	TRBJ2-2	NA	NA	13	TGTGCCAGCAGGTTCAGGAACACCGGGGAGCTGTTTTTT	CASRFRNTGELFF
TRBV7-3	TRBJ1-2	NA	TRBD1	15	TGTGCCAGCAGCTTAACGTCAGGGGGCGGCTATGGCTACACCTTC	CASSLTSGGGYGYTF
TRBV30	TRBJ1-1	NA	TRBD1	14	TGTGCCTGGAGTGCCGGACAGGGGGCTGCTGAAGCTTTCTTT	CAWSAGQGAAEAFF
TRBV4-2	TRBJ2-7	NA	NA	13	TGTGCCAGCAGCCAAGCGGGGGCCTACGAGCAGTACTTC	CASSQAGAYEQYF
TRBV6-1	TRBJ1-5	NA	NA	16	TGTGCCAGCAGTGAACGGTCAACGGTGGGCAATCAGCCCCAGCATTTT	CASSERSTVGNQPQHF
TRBV24-1	TRBJ2-5	NA	TRBD2	16	TGTGCCACCAGTGTGGTAGCGGGGGAGACCCGGGAGACCCAGTACTTC	CATSVVAGETRETQYF
TRBV12-3/TRBV12-4	TRBJ2-1	NA	NA	12	TGTGCCAGCATGATCCAGAACAATGAGCAGTTCTTC	CASMIQNNEQFF
TRBV6-6	TRBJ1-3	once	TRBD1	15	TGTGCCAGCAGACCGGGGACAGTCTCTGGAAACACCATATATTTT	CASRPGTVSGNTIYF
TRBV5-1	TRBJ2-7	NA	TRBD1	15	TGCGCCAGCAGCCGGCCGGGACAGGGCTCCTACGAGCAGTACTTC	CASSRPGQGSYEQYF
TRBV30	TRBJ2-1	NA	NA	13	TGTGCCTGGAGACTCGTCCTCGGGGGTGAGCAGTTCTTC	CAWRLVLGGEQFF
TRBV27	TRBJ2-7	NA	TRBD2	14	TGTGCCAGCAGCCCTAGGGGACTACCCTACGAGCAGTACTTC	CASSPRGLPYEQYF
TRBV6-6	TRBJ1-6	NA	TRBD1	16	TGTGCCAGCAGTTACGAGGGACAGTTTAGGGGTTCACCCCTCCACTTT	CASSYEGQFRGSPLHF
TRBV5-4	TRBJ1-2	once	TRBD1	16	TGTGCCAGCAGTCTTAACCGGGACAGCTTTAACTATGGCTACACCTTC	CASSLNRDSFNYGYTF
TRBV6-6	TRBJ1-3	NA	NA	17	TGTGCCAGCAGTCCCCTATGGGGACAAATCTCTGGAAACACCATATATTTT	CASSPLWGQISGNTIYF
TRBV11-3	TRBJ2-3	NA	TRBD1	13	TGTGCCAGCAGCTCTCAGGGGGCGGGTACGCAGTATTTT	CASSSQGAGTQYF
TRBV5-5	TRBJ1-2	NA	NA	14	TGTGCCAGCAGCGGGAGGGCGGCTAACTATGGCTACACCTTC	CASSGRAANYGYTF
TRBV6-6	TRBJ2-7	NA	TRBD2	15	TGTGCCAGCAGATACCAGCGGGGGGGTTCCTACGAGCAGTACTTC	CASRYQRGGSYEQYF
TRBV7-9	TRBJ1-2	NA	NA	13	TGTGCCAGCACTTCCCCCGGAGGCTATGGCTACACCTTC	CASTSPGGYGYTF
TRBV10-3	TRBJ1-4	once	NA	13	TGTGCCATCAGTCGTAGTCCCGATGAAAAACTGTTTTTT	CAISRSPDEKLFF
TRBV5-6	TRBJ1-6	NA	NA	16	TGTGCCAGCAGCCTCCGAGGGTACCCCTATAATTCACCCCTCCACTTT	CASSLRGYPYNSPLHF
TRBV7-9	TRBJ1-2	NA	NA	14	TGTGCCAGCAGCTACTACAGGGTAGGGGGTGGCTACACCTTC	CASSYYRVGGGYTF
TRBV6-5	TRBJ2-1	NA	TRBD1	14	TGTGCCAGCAGAAACGACGGGACAGGGAATGAGCAGTTCTTC	CASRNDGTGNEQFF
TRBV6-5	TRBJ1-1	NA	NA	14	TGTGCCAGCAGTTACCGCGGGCCAAACACTGAAGCTTTCTTT	CASSYRGPNTEAFF
TRBV19	TRBJ1-1	once	NA	15	TGTGCCAGTAAACTACCCGCTCTTCGGGGCACTGAAGCTTTCTTT	CASKLPALRGTEAFF
TRBV20-1	TRBJ1-2	NA	NA	12	TGCAGTGCTAGTGTCTCAGGGTTGGGCTACACCTTC	CSASVSGLGYTF
TRBV7-6	TRBJ2-3	NA	NA	14	TGTGCCAGCAGCTCCTATACAGGCACAGATACGCAGTATTTT	CASSSYTGTDTQYF
TRBV7-3	TRBJ2-1	NA	NA	16	TGTGCCAGCAGCCCAAAGACAGGCAGGGCATACAATGAGCAGTTCTTC	CASSPKTGRAYNEQFF
TRBV5-3	TRBJ2-3	NA	NA	22	TGTGCCAGAAGCCTAAACCTACGGCTTGCGTGTCGCTTGGAGGCTTGCACAGATACGCAGTATTTT	CARSLNLRLACRLEACTDTQYF
TRBV10-3	TRBJ2-7	NA	TRBD2	15	TGTGCCATCAGTGGTCTAGCGGGGGGTTCCTACGAGCAGTACTTC	CAISGLAGGSYEQYF
TRBV15	TRBJ1-1	once	TRBD1	15	TGTGCCACCAGCAAAGGGGGCAAGGTGAACACTGAAGCTTTCTTT	CATSKGGKVNTEAFF
TRBV6-1	TRBJ2-7	NA	TRBD1	13	TGTGCCAGCAGTGAACAGGGGGTGGTCGAGCAGTACTTC	CASSEQGVVEQYF
TRBV9	TRBJ1-2	NA	NA	14	TGTGCCAGCAGCGTACAGGAAGGTAACTTTGGCTACACCTTC	CASSVQEGNFGYTF
TRBV27	TRBJ2-3	NA	NA	17	TGTGCCAGCAGCTACCCGGGTCGTCGGGGTAGCACAGATACGCAGTATTTT	CASSYPGRRGSTDTQYF